This T cell receptor beta chain was captured by sequencing in a study of blood T cell repertoires in COVID-19. Libraries were prepared by immunoSEQ multiplex PCR; TCRdb keeps only in-frame clonotypes and omits some of them. The table has approximately 69,000 clones, roughly 79% seen once. This CDR3 has 13 amino acids. Germline CDR1 SQVTM, CDR2 ANQGSEA. The V and J ends lost 6 bases and 3 bases respectively, with 12 bases between them. Input material: peripheral blood. The chain employs TRBV29-1 and TRBJ1-5; a possible D gene is TRBD1 (6 bases). The clonotype was recovered from a woman aged 65 to 85 with acute or convalescent COVID-19. CDR3 nucleotides: TGCAGCGTCGGGGACACCGCCAATCAGCCCCAGCATTTT. This codes for CSVGDTANQPQHF.